This T cell receptor (beta chain) is drawn from a study of tumor-infiltrating lymphocytes in primary liver carcinoma. CDR3 length equals 15 residues. V lost 1 base and J lost 2, with 13 bases in between. Germline V gene data show CDR1 as SGHRS and CDR2 as YFSETQ. TCR beta cDNA was reverse-transcribed from approximately 0.45 ug of total RNA. The reaction used a constant-region primer and ProtoScript II reverse transcriptase. ARM-PCR was slightly modified, and three nested multiplex PCR rounds with it gave rise to the TCR beta libraries. The opening two PCR rounds, ten to eleven cycles each, paired TRBV1-TRBV30 forward primers with a C-beta reverse primer. TCRdb reprocessed the multiplex PCR reads with MiXCR, giving one entry per CDR3 protein. The sample has more than 100,000 distinct CDR3 sequences; roughly 70% are singletons. The roughly 20-34 mg bulk tissue piece was not sorted before simultaneous RNA and DNA extraction.

This clonotype was sampled from a woman aged 55-69 years with primary liver carcinoma and hepatitis B virus infection. Sample: tumor-adjacent normal liver tissue. The chain has TRBV5-1 and TRBJ2-7; D is possibly TRBD1 (6 bases). The CDR3 coding sequence is TGCGCCAGCAGCTTGTCTCGACAGGACACCTACGAGCAGTACTTC. This gives the protein CASSLSRQDTYEQYF.